These T cell receptor beta chains were read from a single sample in a study of cytomegalovirus exposure and HLA in healthy donors. Measured with immunoSEQ multiplex PCR; TCRdb has only the in-frame clones, and not every one. The profile covers more than 140,000 clones, with nearly 80% appearing a single time and 0.5% to 0.85% taken by the ten largest. Sequencing was done on a sample of PBMCs. The receptor set was obtained from a male donor in good health and CMV-seronegative. Both conserved end residues are trimmed from each CDR3.

v_gene | CDR3aa
TRBV30 | AWSPSDGIPNSPLH
TRBV7-9 | ASSREALGGGYT
TRBV12-5 | ASLPPAGFSYNEQF
TRBV4-3 | ASSQGLAGGQETQY
TRBV4-3 | ASSPSGRNQPQH
TRBV10-3 | AISESAAGGGEQY
TRBV18 | ASSPTSLIGTQY
TRBV2 | ASSAGTANTEAF
TRBV7-7 | ASSPMSGGASTGELF
TRBV30 | ASSTGAGYGYT